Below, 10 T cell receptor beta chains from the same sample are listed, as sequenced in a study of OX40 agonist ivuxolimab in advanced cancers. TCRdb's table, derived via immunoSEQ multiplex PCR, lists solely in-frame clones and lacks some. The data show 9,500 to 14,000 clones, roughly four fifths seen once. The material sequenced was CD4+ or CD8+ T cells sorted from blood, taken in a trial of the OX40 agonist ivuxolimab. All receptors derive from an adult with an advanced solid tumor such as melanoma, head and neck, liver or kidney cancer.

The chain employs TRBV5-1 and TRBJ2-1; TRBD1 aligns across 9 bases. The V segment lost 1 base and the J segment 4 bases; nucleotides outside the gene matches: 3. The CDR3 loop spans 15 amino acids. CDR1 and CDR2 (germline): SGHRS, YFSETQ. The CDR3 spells CASSLRQGVYNEQFF. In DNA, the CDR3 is TGCGCCAGCAGCTTGAGACAGGGGGTTTACAATGAGCAGTTCTTC. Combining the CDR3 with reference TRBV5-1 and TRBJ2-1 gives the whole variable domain KAGVTQTPRYLIKTRGQQVTLSCSPISGHRSVSWYQQTPGQGLQFLFEYFSETQRNKGNFPGRFSGRQFSNSRSEMNVSTLELGDSALYLCASSLRQGVYNEQFFGPGTRLTVL.

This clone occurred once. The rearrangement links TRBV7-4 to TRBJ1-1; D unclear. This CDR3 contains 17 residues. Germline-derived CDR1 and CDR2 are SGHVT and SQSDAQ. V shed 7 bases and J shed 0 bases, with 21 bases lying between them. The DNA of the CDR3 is TGTGCCAGCACCCGTAGTGGACGCGGGCCGCTGAACACTGAAGCTTTCTTT. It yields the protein CASTRSGRGPLNTEAFF.

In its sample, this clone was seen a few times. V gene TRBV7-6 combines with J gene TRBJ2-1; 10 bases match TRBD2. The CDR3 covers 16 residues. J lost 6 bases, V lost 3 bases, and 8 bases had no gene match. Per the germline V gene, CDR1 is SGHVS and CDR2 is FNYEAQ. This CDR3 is CASSLGTSGEGNEQFF. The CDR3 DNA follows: TGTGCCAGCAGCTTGGGAACTAGCGGGGAGGGCAATGAGCAGTTCTTC.

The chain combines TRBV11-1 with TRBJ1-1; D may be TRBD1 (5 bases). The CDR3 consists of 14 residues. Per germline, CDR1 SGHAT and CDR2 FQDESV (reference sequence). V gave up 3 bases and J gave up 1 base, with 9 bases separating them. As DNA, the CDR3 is TGTGCCAGCAGCTTCAACAGGTGGAACACTGAAGCTTTCTTT. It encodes CASSFNRWNTEAFF.

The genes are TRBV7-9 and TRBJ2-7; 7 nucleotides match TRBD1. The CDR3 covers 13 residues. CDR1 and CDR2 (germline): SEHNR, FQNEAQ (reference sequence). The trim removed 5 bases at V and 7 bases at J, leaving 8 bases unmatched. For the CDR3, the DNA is TGTGCCAGCAGCCCGTCTAGGGGGCGTGAGCAGTACTTC. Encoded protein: CASSPSRGREQYF.

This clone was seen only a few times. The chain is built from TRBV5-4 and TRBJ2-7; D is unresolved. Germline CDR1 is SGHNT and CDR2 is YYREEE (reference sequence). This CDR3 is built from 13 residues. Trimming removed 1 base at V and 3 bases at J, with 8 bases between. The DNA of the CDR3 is TGTGCCAGCAGCTTGTACGGAGACTACGAGCAGTACTTC. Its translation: CASSLYGDYEQYF.

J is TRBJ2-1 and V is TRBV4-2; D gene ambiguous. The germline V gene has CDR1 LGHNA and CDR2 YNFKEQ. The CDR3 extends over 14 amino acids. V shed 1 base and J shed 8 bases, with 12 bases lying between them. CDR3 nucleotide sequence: TGTGCCAGCAGCCAAGGACGAGACCATGATGAGCAGTTCTTC. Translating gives CASSQGRDHDEQFF.

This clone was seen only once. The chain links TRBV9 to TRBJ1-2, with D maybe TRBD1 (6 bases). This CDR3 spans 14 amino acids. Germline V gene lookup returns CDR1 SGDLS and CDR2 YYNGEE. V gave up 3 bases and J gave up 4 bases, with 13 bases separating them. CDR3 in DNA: TGTGCCAGCAGCGGACCCGGGACACTCTATGGCTACACCTTC. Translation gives CASSGPGTLYGYTF. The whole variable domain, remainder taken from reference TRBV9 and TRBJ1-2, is DSGVTQTPKHLITATGQRVTLRCSPRSGDLSVYWYQQSLDQGLQFLIQYYNGEERAKGNILERFSAQQFPDLHSELNLSSLELGDSALYFCASSGPGTLYGYTFGSGTRLTVV.

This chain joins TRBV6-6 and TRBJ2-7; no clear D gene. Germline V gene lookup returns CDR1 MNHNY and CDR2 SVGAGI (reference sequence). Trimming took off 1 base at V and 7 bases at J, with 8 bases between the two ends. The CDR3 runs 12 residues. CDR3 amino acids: CASSYYSREQYF. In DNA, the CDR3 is TGTGCCAGCAGTTACTACTCTCGGGAGCAGTACTTC.

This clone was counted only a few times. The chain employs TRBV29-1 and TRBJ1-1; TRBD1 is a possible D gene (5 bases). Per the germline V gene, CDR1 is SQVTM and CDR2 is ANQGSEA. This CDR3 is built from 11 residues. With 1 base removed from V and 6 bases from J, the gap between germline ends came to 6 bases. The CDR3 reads CSVEAGPEAFF. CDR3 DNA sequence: TGCAGCGTTGAAGCGGGGCCTGAAGCTTTCTTT.